The rows below give T cell receptor beta chains drawn from one sample of a study of blood T cells in healthy people across ages. TCRdb processed the 5' RACE reads anew with MiXCR; each CDR3 protein has one entry. Among 800,000 or so distinct CDR3 sequences listed, 62% were seen once. The sequenced sample consisted of blood. The receptors were gathered from a man aged 25 to 45 in good health. CDR3s include the opening cysteine and the closing phenylalanine or tryptophan. D genes are given only for firm matches. Part of the rows lack a size; the others show once, few, many or a class for expanded clones.

V gene: TRBV13; D gene: TRBD1; clone size: -; J gene: TRBJ2-5; CDR3 DNA: TGTGCCAGCAGCTTATCATTATCTGAATTACCCCCGGGACAGGGGTCGGAGACCCAGTACTTC; CDR3 protein: CASSLSLSELPPGQGSETQYF
V gene: TRBV7-9; D gene: -; clone size: -; J gene: TRBJ2-1; CDR3 DNA: TGTGCCAGCAGCCCCCTTCCCGAGACGGCTTTCAATGAGCAGTTCTTC; CDR3 protein: CASSPLPETAFNEQFF
V gene: TRBV20-1; D gene: TRBD2; clone size: few; J gene: TRBJ2-7; CDR3 DNA: TGCAGTGCGTACCTAGCGGGCACAACCTACGAGCAGTACTTC; CDR3 protein: CSAYLAGTTYEQYF
V gene: TRBV9; D gene: -; clone size: -; J gene: TRBJ2-3; CDR3 DNA: TGTGCCAGCAGCGTAGAACCCGATACAGATACGCAGTATTTT; CDR3 protein: CASSVEPDTDTQYF
V gene: TRBV29-1; D gene: TRBD1; clone size: few; J gene: TRBJ1-4; CDR3 DNA: TGCAGCGTACAGACAGGGAATGAAAAACTGTTTTTT; CDR3 protein: CSVQTGNEKLFF
V gene: TRBV6-5; D gene: -; clone size: -; J gene: TRBJ2-5; CDR3 DNA: TGTGCCAGCAGTTTTGGAGCCATGAGAGAGCAGTACTTC; CDR3 protein: CASSFGAMREQYF
V gene: TRBV29-1; D gene: -; clone size: -; J gene: TRBJ2-5; CDR3 DNA: TGCAGCGTTATCCCGACAGAGGGGACCCAGTACTTC; CDR3 protein: CSVIPTEGTQYF
V gene: TRBV20-1; D gene: -; clone size: -; J gene: TRBJ2-7; CDR3 DNA: TGCAGTGCTAGATCTAGCCGGGAGCTCCCCTACGAGCAGTACTTC; CDR3 protein: CSARSSRELPYEQYF
V gene: TRBV9; D gene: TRBD2; clone size: -; J gene: TRBJ2-3; CDR3 DNA: TGTCCCAGCAGCTTCCGGACTAGCGGGAGGGGGGTAGATACGCAGTATTTT; CDR3 protein: CPSSFRTSGRGVDTQYF
V gene: TRBV20-1; D gene: -; clone size: -; J gene: TRBJ2-7; CDR3 DNA: TGCAGTGCTTCCTACTCGGGACTTCACAGTCCCTACGAGCAGTACTTC; CDR3 protein: CSASYSGLHSPYEQYF
V gene: TRBV25-1; D gene: -; clone size: -; J gene: TRBJ2-3; CDR3 DNA: TGTGCCAGCACTGGGGACCGAGGCGCAGATACGCAGTATTTT; CDR3 protein: CASTGDRGADTQYF
V gene: TRBV9; D gene: -; clone size: -; J gene: TRBJ2-5; CDR3 DNA: TGTGCCAGCAGCGCTACTAGTACCTCAGAGACCCAGTACTTC; CDR3 protein: CASSATSTSETQYF
V gene: TRBV7-3; D gene: -; clone size: few; J gene: TRBJ1-6; CDR3 DNA: TGTGCCAGCAGCGGTTCATTGCCCGGGGAATCACCCCTCCACTTT; CDR3 protein: CASSGSLPGESPLHF
V gene: TRBV4-1; D gene: TRBD1; clone size: few; J gene: TRBJ2-1; CDR3 DNA: TGCGCCAGCAGCCAGCCTACCGGGACAGGGGGCCGGAATGAGCAGTTCTTC; CDR3 protein: CASSQPTGTGGRNEQFF
V gene: TRBV5-4; D gene: -; clone size: -; J gene: TRBJ2-6; CDR3 DNA: TGTGCCAGCAGCGCCTGGTCGGGTTCTGGGGCCAACGTCCTGACTTTC; CDR3 protein: CASSAWSGSGANVLTF
V gene: TRBV7-2; D gene: -; clone size: many; J gene: TRBJ2-1; CDR3 DNA: TGTGCCAGCAGCCAAAGGGGGGGAAAAAACTACAATGAGCAGTTCTTC; CDR3 protein: CASSQRGGKNYNEQFF
V gene: TRBV9; D gene: -; clone size: -; J gene: TRBJ2-5; CDR3 DNA: TGTGCCAGCAGCGTGGAGACTACTCAAGAGACCCAGTACTTC; CDR3 protein: CASSVETTQETQYF
V gene: TRBV7-3; D gene: -; clone size: -; J gene: TRBJ2-3; CDR3 DNA: TGTGCCAGCAGCGGAAAGGCGACCCTGGGGGATACGCAGTATTTT; CDR3 protein: CASSGKATLGDTQYF
V gene: TRBV10-3; D gene: -; clone size: -; J gene: TRBJ1-2; CDR3 DNA: TGTGCCATCAGTGAAAACACCCTAAGTAGCTATGGCTACACCTTC; CDR3 protein: CAISENTLSSYGYTF
V gene: TRBV30; D gene: -; clone size: -; J gene: TRBJ2-3; CDR3 DNA: TGTGCCTGGAGTAGAGGGGAGAGAACAGGTACGCAGTATTTT; CDR3 protein: CAWSRGERTGTQYF
V gene: TRBV29-1; D gene: TRBD2; clone size: -; J gene: TRBJ2-1; CDR3 DNA: TGCAGCGCTCCCGGGACTAGCTTGTACAATGAGCAGTTCTTC; CDR3 protein: CSAPGTSLYNEQFF
V gene: TRBV3-1; D gene: -; clone size: -; J gene: TRBJ1-4; CDR3 DNA: TGTGCCAGCAGCTCCGGACCTATTGAAAAACTGTTTTTT; CDR3 protein: CASSSGPIEKLFF
V gene: TRBV20-1; D gene: -; clone size: -; J gene: TRBJ2-7; CDR3 DNA: TGCAGTGCTAGAGACTCCCGGACGGGCTCCTACGAGCAGTACTTC; CDR3 protein: CSARDSRTGSYEQYF
V gene: TRBV18; D gene: TRBD2; clone size: -; J gene: TRBJ2-3; CDR3 DNA: TGTGCCGGCTCACCGTTACTAGCGGGGAGCACAGATACGCAGTATTTT; CDR3 protein: CAGSPLLAGSTDTQYF
V gene: TRBV27; D gene: TRBD1; clone size: -; J gene: TRBJ2-7; CDR3 DNA: TGTGCCAGCAGGGGGACAGGGGCGGGCTCCTACGAGCAGTACTTC; CDR3 protein: CASRGTGAGSYEQYF
V gene: TRBV2; D gene: -; clone size: -; J gene: TRBJ2-3; CDR3 DNA: TGTGCCAGCGGATGGGCAGATACGCAGTATTTT; CDR3 protein: CASGWADTQYF
V gene: TRBV29-1; D gene: TRBD1; clone size: -; J gene: TRBJ1-1; CDR3 DNA: TGCAGCGTTGAACACAGGGGGCAAACTGAAGCTTTCTTT; CDR3 protein: CSVEHRGQTEAFF
V gene: TRBV2; D gene: TRBD1; clone size: -; J gene: TRBJ1-4; CDR3 DNA: TGTGCCGGCATAAGGACAGGGTCTAATGAAAAACTGTTTTTT; CDR3 protein: CAGIRTGSNEKLFF
V gene: TRBV28; D gene: -; clone size: -; J gene: TRBJ2-7; CDR3 DNA: TGTGCCAGCAGTTTAAGAAGCTTTACAGGGTCAATAGACGAGCAGTACTTC; CDR3 protein: CASSLRSFTGSIDEQYF
V gene: TRBV28; D gene: TRBD2; clone size: -; J gene: TRBJ2-5; CDR3 DNA: TGTGCCAGCAGTCCCAGACTAGCGGGGGCTGGAGAGACCCAGTACTTC; CDR3 protein: CASSPRLAGAGETQYF
V gene: TRBV20-1; D gene: TRBD1; clone size: -; J gene: TRBJ2-3; CDR3 DNA: TGCAGTGCCCTACCCCAGGGGGCAGGAGATACGCAGTATTTT; CDR3 protein: CSALPQGAGDTQYF
V gene: TRBV21-1; D gene: -; clone size: -; J gene: TRBJ1-5; CDR3 DNA: TGTGCCAGCAGCAAAGGATGGGGGGCAAGGAGCAATCAGCCCCAGCATTTT; CDR3 protein: CASSKGWGARSNQPQHF
V gene: TRBV29-1; D gene: -; clone size: -; J gene: TRBJ1-5; CDR3 DNA: TGCAGCGTTACATGGAGGAGGAGCAATCAGCCCCAGCATTTT; CDR3 protein: CSVTWRRSNQPQHF
V gene: TRBV7-3; D gene: -; clone size: -; J gene: TRBJ2-1; CDR3 DNA: TGTGCCAGCAGCTTAGACTTGGACGAAAATGAGCAGTTCTTC; CDR3 protein: CASSLDLDENEQFF
V gene: TRBV28; D gene: TRBD1; clone size: -; J gene: TRBJ1-5; CDR3 DNA: TGTGCCAGCCTCAATTATCAGGGGGCTAGAAAGCCCCAGCATTTT; CDR3 protein: CASLNYQGARKPQHF
V gene: TRBV9; D gene: TRBD2; clone size: -; J gene: TRBJ2-1; CDR3 DNA: TGTGCCAGCAGCGTGAGCGGGAGTCAAAATGAGCAGTTCTTC; CDR3 protein: CASSVSGSQNEQFF
V gene: TRBV9; D gene: -; clone size: -; J gene: TRBJ2-1; CDR3 DNA: TGTGCCAGCAGCGTAAGAGCGGGTGAGCAGTTCTTC; CDR3 protein: CASSVRAGEQFF
V gene: TRBV15; D gene: -; clone size: -; J gene: TRBJ2-3; CDR3 DNA: TGTGCCACCAGCAATGGGGGCAGCGCAGATACGCAGTATTTT; CDR3 protein: CATSNGGSADTQYF
V gene: TRBV10-2; D gene: TRBD2; clone size: -; J gene: TRBJ2-5; CDR3 DNA: TGCGCCAGCAGGGGACTAGCGACGGTCGAGACCCAGTACTTC; CDR3 protein: CASRGLATVETQYF
V gene: TRBV7-2; D gene: TRBD2; clone size: few; J gene: TRBJ2-1; CDR3 DNA: TGTGCCAGCAGCTTAGCCCACTTTAGCGGGGGGGCCGTCACTGAGCAGTTCTTC; CDR3 protein: CASSLAHFSGGAVTEQFF
V gene: TRBV20-1; D gene: TRBD1; clone size: -; J gene: TRBJ2-6; CDR3 DNA: TGCAGTGCTAGGCAGGGACAGCCCTTCTCTGGGGCCAACGTCCTGACTTTC; CDR3 protein: CSARQGQPFSGANVLTF
V gene: TRBV4-2; D gene: -; clone size: -; J gene: TRBJ1-6; CDR3 DNA: TGTGCCAGCAGCCAAGATCCCCTAGGCGGCTTCTCCTATAATTCACCCCTCCACTTT; CDR3 protein: CASSQDPLGGFSYNSPLHF